This T cell receptor beta chain was sequenced during a study of spatial heterogeneity in lung cancer (dated by TCRdb to between 2017 and 2020). For context, the study as a whole: Beta-chain transcripts were consistently detected in greater numbers than alpha-chain transcripts, which likely reflected higher beta-chain transcript abundance. In the raw uncorrected reads, each unique combination of TCR and UMI appeared more than ten times on average. In non-small cell lung cancer, the study quantitatively compared TCR alpha and beta repertoires across several tumor regions, matched nontumor lung, and blood. TCR repertoire features were related to nonsynonymous mutation counts determined by whole-exome sequencing of tumor tissue. Both alpha and beta chains were TCR-sequenced in 220 or so tumor regions, approximately 68 matched nontumor lung samples and 56 PBMC samples obtained at surgery.

The method behind the library was 5' RACE. Instrument used: NextSeq 500. To allow correction of PCR and sequencing errors, the TCR library protocol tagged every TCR cDNA molecule with a unique molecular identifier. The study's own analysis went as follows. TCR identification, UMI-based error correction and CDR3 extraction were performed with Decombinator tools. Expanded TCRs were defined as those above a frequency of 2 per 1,000, corresponding to the top 1% of the tumor frequency distribution. Renyi diversity was calculated using the R vegan package after each repertoire was subsampled 100 times to 5,000 TCRs. CDR3 similarity networks were built from amino acid triplet string-kernel similarity, connecting CDR3s with pairwise similarity above 0.82. TCRdb ran its own pipeline on the public reads, namely fastp trimming at Q25 and MiXCR clone calling, and kept in-frame beta chains. Identical CDR3 proteins give one entry, which carries the most common genes and DNA. For this entry, the V and J calls and clone size follow TCRdb and not the study's own pipeline. The sample has under 100,000 distinct CDR3 sequences on record, over 8.5% of them singletons. The ten largest clones add up to less than 8.5% of the sample.

The time point label, read with the paper, signifies: sample taken at primary tumor resection. Whole RNA extracted from tumor and nontumor lung tissue, or from cryopreserved PBMC samples, was used for TCR sequencing without cell sorting. The donors were approximately 70 patients from the lung TRACERx cohort who had early-stage, untreated non-small cell lung cancer. Only patients with enough RNA available from two or more tumor regions were chosen for TCR sequencing. Beyond this particular receptor, the publication reports: Confirming at a functional level the hypothesis that regional TCRs recognize regional mutations was considered to require additional single-cell paired TCR alpha and beta sequencing. Ubiquitous expanded tumor TCRs showed up in blood more often at tumor resection than at routine follow-up.

For CDR1 and CDR2, the germline V gene lists LGHNA and YNFKEQ. The junction shows trimming of 0 bases on V and 6 bases on J, and the gene matches do not reach 10 bases of it. Spanning cysteine to phenylalanine, the CDR3 consists of 16 amino acids. The kept DNA is CDR3 alone, 48 bases in frame from the first base. This clonotype was detected ten times or more. Its antigen target is currently unknown. One base away there is no much larger clone; base qualities are not given. The sequence derives from a male donor with early-stage non-small cell lung cancer. The specimen was PBMCs, collected at surgery. Rearrangement joined TRBV4-2 to TRBJ2-7; 8 nucleotides in the junction match TRBD2. The CDR3 region reads CASSQDPPGGRCEQYF. The nucleotide sequence is given as TGTGCCAGCAGCCAAGATCCCCCCGGCGGGAGGTGCGAGCAGTACTTC.